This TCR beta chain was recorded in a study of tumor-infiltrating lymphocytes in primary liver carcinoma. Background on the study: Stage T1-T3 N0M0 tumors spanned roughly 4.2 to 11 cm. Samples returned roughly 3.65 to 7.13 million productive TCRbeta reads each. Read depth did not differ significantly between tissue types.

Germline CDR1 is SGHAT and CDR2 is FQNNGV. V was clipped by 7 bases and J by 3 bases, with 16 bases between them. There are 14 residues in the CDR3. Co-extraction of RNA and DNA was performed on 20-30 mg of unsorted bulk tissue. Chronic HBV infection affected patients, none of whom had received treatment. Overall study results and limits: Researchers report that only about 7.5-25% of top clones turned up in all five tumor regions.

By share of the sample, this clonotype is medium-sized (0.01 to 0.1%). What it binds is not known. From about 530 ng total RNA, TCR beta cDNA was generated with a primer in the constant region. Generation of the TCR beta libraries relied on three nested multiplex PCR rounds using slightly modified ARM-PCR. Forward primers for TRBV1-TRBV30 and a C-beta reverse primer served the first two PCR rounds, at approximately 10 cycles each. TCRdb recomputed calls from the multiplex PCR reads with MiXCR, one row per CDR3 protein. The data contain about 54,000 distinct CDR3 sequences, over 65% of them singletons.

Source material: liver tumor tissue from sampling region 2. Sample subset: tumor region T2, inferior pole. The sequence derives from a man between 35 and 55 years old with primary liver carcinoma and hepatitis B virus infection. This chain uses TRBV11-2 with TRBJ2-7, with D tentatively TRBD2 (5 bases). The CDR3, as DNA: TGTGCCAGCACCCTAGAGTACGGGGACTACGAGCAGTACTTC. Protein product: CASTLEYGDYEQYF.